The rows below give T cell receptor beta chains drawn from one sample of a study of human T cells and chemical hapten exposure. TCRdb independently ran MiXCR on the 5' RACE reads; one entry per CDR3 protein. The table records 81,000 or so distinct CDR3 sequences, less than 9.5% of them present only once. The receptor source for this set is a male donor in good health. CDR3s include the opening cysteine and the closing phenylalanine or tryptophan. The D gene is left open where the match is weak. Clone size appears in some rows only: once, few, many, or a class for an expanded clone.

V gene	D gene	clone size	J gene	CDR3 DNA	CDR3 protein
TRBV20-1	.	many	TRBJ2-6	TGCAGTGCCTCCGAATCTGGGGCCAACGTCCTGACTTTC	CSASESGANVLTF
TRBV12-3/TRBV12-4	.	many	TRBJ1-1	TGTGCCAGCAGCCCAATTAAGGGGGTCTCCTTATCGGAAGCTTTCTTT	CASSPIKGVSLSEAFF
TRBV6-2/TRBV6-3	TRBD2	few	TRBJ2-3	TGTGCCAGCAGAGGACTAGCGAACACAGATACGCAGTATTTT	CASRGLANTDTQYF
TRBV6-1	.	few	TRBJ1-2	TGTGCCAGCAGGGGCAAGTCCTACACCTTC	CASRGKSYTF
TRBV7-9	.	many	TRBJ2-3	TGTGCCAGCAGCTTAAATTCCAGGGCTAGCACAGATACGCAGTATTTT	CASSLNSRASTDTQYF
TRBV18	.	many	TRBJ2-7	TGTGCCAGCTCACCACCGGGGAACTACGAGCAGTACTTC	CASSPPGNYEQYF
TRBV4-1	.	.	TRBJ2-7	TGCGCCAGCAGCCAAGATGGGGCGTTCTCCTACGAGCAGTACTTC	CASSQDGAFSYEQYF
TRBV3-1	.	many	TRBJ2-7	TGTGCCAGCAGCCAATCTGACTACGAGCAGTACTTC	CASSQSDYEQYF
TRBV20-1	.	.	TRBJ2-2	TGCAGTGCTAGAGGAGTTGAACAGTTGAACACCGGGGAGCTGTTTTTT	CSARGVEQLNTGELFF
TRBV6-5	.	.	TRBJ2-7	TGTGCCAGCAGTTACTCGCCAGGGAGGACCTACGAGCAGTACTTC	CASSYSPGRTYEQYF
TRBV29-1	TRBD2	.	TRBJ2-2	TGCAGCGCAGCGGGACTAGCGGAGAGGAGCGGGGAGCTGTTTTTT	CSAAGLAERSGELFF
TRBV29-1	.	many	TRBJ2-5	TGCAGCGTTGACAGTACCCAAGAGACCCAGTACTTC	CSVDSTQETQYF
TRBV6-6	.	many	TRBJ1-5	TGTGCCAGCAGTTACAACCAAAGGTTAAATCAGCCCCAGCATTTT	CASSYNQRLNQPQHF
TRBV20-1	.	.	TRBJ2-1	TGCAGTGCTAGGAGCCCGATAACCTACAATGAGCAGTTCTTC	CSARSPITYNEQFF
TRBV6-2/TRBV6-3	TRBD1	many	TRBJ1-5	TGTGCCAGCAGTCAGGGGACAGGGCAGACTCAGCCCCAGCATTTT	CASSQGTGQTQPQHF
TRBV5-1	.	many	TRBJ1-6	TGCGCCAGCAGCTTGTGGCAAGCTGATTCACCCCTCCACTTT	CASSLWQADSPLHF
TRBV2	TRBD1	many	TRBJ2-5	TGTGCCAGCAGCCGGACAGGGTTAGAGACCCAGTACTTC	CASSRTGLETQYF
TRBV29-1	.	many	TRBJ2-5	TGCAGCGTTGAACAGGGACGGGGAGAGACCCAGTACTTC	CSVEQGRGETQYF
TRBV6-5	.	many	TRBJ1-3	TGTGCCAGCCGGGCGGACTCTGGAAACACCATATATTTT	CASRADSGNTIYF
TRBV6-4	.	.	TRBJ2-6	TGTGCCAGCAGTGACTCGAACAGCCACTCTGGGGCCAACGTCCTGACTTTC	CASSDSNSHSGANVLTF
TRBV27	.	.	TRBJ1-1	TGTGCCAGCACCCCCCAGGGGATGAACACTGAAGCTTTCTTT	CASTPQGMNTEAFF
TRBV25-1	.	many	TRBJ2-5	TGTGCCAGCAGTGAAAGGGGAGAGGGTAGGAAGACCCAGTACTTC	CASSERGEGRKTQYF
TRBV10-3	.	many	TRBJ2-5	TGTGCCATCAGTGAGTCAGAGGTCCGGGAGACCCAGTACTTC	CAISESEVRETQYF
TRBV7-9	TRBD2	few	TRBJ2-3	TGTGCCAGCAGCTTGATGACTAGCGGGAGTATCGTAGATACGCAGTATTTT	CASSLMTSGSIVDTQYF
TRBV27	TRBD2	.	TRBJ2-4	TGTGCCAGCAGTTTAGCGGGGGTCTGGGACATTCAGTACTTC	CASSLAGVWDIQYF
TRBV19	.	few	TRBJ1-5	TGTGCCAGTAGTAGGGCTCGGCAGATCCTAAATCAGCCCCAGCATTTT	CASSRARQILNQPQHF
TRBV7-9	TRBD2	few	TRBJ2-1	TGTGCCAGCAGCTTAGTAGGGAGGGTCCAAGGATATTGGCAGTTCTTC	CASSLVGRVQGYWQFF
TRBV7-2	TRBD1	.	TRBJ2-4	TGTGCCGGCAGCCCTAGGGCGGGGACAGGGGCCCTAGCCAAAAACATTCAGTACTTC	CAGSPRAGTGALAKNIQYF
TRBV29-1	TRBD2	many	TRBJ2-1	TGCAGCGTTGCCCCTCTGACTAGCGGGATACCCAATGAGCAGTTCTTC	CSVAPLTSGIPNEQFF
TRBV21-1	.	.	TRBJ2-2	TGTGCCCAACCACCCCCCCAGAGGCTAGCGGGGGGCAGGTGGGGCACCGGGGAGCTGTTTTTT	CAQPPPQRLAGGRWGTGELFF